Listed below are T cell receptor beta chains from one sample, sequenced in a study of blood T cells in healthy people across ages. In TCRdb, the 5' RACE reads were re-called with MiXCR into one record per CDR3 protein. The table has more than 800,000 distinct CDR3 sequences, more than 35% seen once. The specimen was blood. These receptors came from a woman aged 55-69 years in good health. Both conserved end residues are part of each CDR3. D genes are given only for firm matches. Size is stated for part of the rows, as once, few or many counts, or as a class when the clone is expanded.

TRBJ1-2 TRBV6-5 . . CASSLIGGGYTF TGTGCCAGCAGTTTGATTGGGGGCGGCTACACCTTC
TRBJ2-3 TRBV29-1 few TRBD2 CSVEGGLAGGTDTQYF TGCAGCGTTGAAGGAGGACTAGCGGGGGGCACAGATACGCAGTATTTT
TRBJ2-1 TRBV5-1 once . CASSLVSSVYNEQFF TGCGCCAGCAGCTTGGTGTCGTCAGTATACAATGAGCAGTTCTTC
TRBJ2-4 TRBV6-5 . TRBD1 CASSYLGQGYKQYF TGTGCCAGCAGTTACCTCGGACAGGGCTACAAGCAGTACTTC
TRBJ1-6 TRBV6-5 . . CASSYSSGAGGSYNSPLHF TGTGCCAGCAGTTACTCATCCGGGGCGGGGGGCTCCTATAATTCACCCCTCCACTTT
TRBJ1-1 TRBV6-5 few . CASRLEQLNTEAFF TGTGCCAGCAGACTCGAACAGTTGAACACTGAAGCTTTCTTT
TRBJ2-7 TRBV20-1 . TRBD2 CSAGLAGYEQYF TGCAGTGCCGGACTAGCGGGTTACGAGCAGTACTTC
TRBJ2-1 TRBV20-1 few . CSANRESYNEQFF TGCAGTGCTAACAGGGAATCCTACAATGAGCAGTTCTTC
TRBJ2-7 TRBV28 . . CASRSLEGQYF TGTGCCAGCAGATCCCTGGAGGGGCAGTACTTC
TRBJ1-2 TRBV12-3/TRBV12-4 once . CASSGMTYGYTF TGTGCCAGCAGTGGAATGACCTATGGCTACACCTTC
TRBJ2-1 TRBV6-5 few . CASSRTGTLFNNEQFF TGTGCCAGCAGTCGGACCGGGACACTCTTTAACAATGAGCAGTTCTTC
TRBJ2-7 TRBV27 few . CASSLWDGYEQYF TGTGCCAGCAGTTTATGGGACGGGTACGAGCAGTACTTC
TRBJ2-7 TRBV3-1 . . CASSQGSRVYEQYF TGTGCCAGCAGCCAAGGCTCACGGGTCTACGAGCAGTACTTC
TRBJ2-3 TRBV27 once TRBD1 CASSPTGLYADTQYF TGTGCCAGCAGTCCGACAGGGTTGTATGCAGATACGCAGTATTTT
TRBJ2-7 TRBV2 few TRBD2 CASSEQMIAGAYEQYF TGTGCCAGCAGTGAACAAATGATAGCGGGAGCCTACGAGCAGTACTTC
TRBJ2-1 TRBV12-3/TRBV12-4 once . CASSLRPGVNAEQFF TGTGCCAGCAGTTTACGGCCGGGAGTCAACGCTGAGCAGTTCTTC
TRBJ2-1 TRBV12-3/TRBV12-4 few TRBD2 CASSLGLAGIYEQFF TGTGCCAGCAGTTTAGGACTAGCGGGAATTTATGAGCAGTTCTTC
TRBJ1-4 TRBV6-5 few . CASSTTAATNEKLFF TGTGCCAGCAGCACCACAGCGGCAACTAATGAAAAACTGTTTTTT
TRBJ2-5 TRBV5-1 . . CASGFGTTAGETQYF TGCGCCAGCGGATTCGGGACAACAGCAGGGGAGACCCAGTACTTC
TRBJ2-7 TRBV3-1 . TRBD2 CASSQVGTSGSYEQYF TGTGCCAGCAGCCAGGTCGGGACTAGCGGTTCCTACGAGCAGTACTTC
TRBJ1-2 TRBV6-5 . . CASSYSWVTGARAYGYTF TGTGCCAGCAGTTACTCGTGGGTGACAGGTGCCCGGGCATATGGCTACACCTTC
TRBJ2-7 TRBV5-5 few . CASSGVVGDEQYF TGTGCCAGCAGCGGAGTAGTAGGGGACGAGCAGTACTTC
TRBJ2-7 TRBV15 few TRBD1 CATSRADRGASYEQYF TGTGCCACCAGCAGAGCGGACAGGGGAGCTTCGTACGAGCAGTACTTC
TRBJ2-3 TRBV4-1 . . CACSQARGQGTDTQYF TGCGCCTGCAGCCAAGCCCGGGGGCAGGGGACAGATACGCAGTATTTT
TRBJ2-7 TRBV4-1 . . CASSQVPQAEMEQYF TGCGCCAGCAGCCAAGTCCCACAGGCTGAGATGGAGCAGTACTTC
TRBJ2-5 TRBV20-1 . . CSARDPGRGEQYF TGCAGTGCTAGAGATCCCGGCAGGGGTGAGCAGTACTTC
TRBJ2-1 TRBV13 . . CASSLTESAGKGEQFF TGTGCCAGCAGCTTAACAGAGTCGGCAGGGAAGGGTGAGCAGTTCTTC
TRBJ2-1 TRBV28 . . CASSLYDFDNEQFF TGTGCCAGCAGTTTATATGATTTCGACAATGAGCAGTTCTTC
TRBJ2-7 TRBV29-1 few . CSVEDARGLSSYEQYF TGCAGCGTCGAGGACGCTCGGGGGTTGAGCTCCTACGAGCAGTACTTC
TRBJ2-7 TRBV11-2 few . CASSQITWGPSEQYF TGTGCCAGCAGCCAGATTACATGGGGGCCCTCCGAGCAGTACTTC
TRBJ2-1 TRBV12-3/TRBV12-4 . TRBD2 CASTPSGTSSYNEQFF TGTGCCAGCACCCCCTCCGGGACTAGCTCCTACAATGAGCAGTTCTTC
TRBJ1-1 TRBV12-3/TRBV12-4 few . CASTPAGGLGTEAFF TGTGCCAGCACTCCCGCGGGGGGGTTGGGCACTGAAGCTTTCTTT
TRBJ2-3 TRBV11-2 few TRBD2 CASSLFRGRSADTQYF TGTGCCAGCAGCTTGTTCCGCGGGAGGTCTGCAGATACGCAGTATTTT
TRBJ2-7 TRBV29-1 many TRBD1 CSVDPGTGKYEQYF TGCAGCGTTGATCCCGGGACAGGGAAATACGAGCAGTACTTC
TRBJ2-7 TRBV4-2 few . CATIQTMGLAFYEQYF TGTGCCACCATACAGACGATGGGTTTGGCCTTCTACGAGCAGTACTTC
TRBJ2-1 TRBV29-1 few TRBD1 CSVEAQGNNEQFF TGCAGCGTTGAAGCACAGGGGAACAATGAGCAGTTCTTC
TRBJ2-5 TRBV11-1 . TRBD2 CASSFGGSGRARETQYF TGTGCCAGCAGCTTTGGAGGTAGCGGGAGGGCCAGAGAGACCCAGTACTTC
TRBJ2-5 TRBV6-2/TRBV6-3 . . CASSSTVQETQYF TGTGCCAGCAGTTCGACAGTCCAAGAGACCCAGTACTTC
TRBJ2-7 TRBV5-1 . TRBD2 CASSLASGNYEQYF TGCGCCAGCAGCTTGGCTAGCGGTAACTACGAGCAGTACTTC
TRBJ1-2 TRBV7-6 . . CASSVTPGLDYGYTF TGTGCCAGCAGCGTGACCCCAGGGTTGGATTATGGCTACACCTTC
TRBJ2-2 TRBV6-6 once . CASSYSSGGELFF TGTGCCAGCAGTTACTCGTCAGGCGGGGAGCTGTTTTTT
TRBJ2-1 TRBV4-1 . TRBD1 CASSQEGGTGTTLGPTGREQFF TGCGCCAGCAGCCAAGAAGGGGGGACAGGGACCACACTGGGGCCTACGGGTCGGGAGCAGTTCTTC
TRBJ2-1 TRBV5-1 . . CASSLDLWASEHNEQFF TGCGCCAGCAGTCTGGATTTATGGGCTAGCGAACACAATGAGCAGTTCTTC
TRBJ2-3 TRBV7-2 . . CASKKWGHDADTQYF TGTGCCAGCAAAAAATGGGGTCACGATGCAGATACGCAGTATTTT
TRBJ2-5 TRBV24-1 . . CATSARFGTTGLSEQYF TGTGCCACCAGTGCCCGGTTCGGGACCACAGGCTTGAGTGAGCAGTACTTC
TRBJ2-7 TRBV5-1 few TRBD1 CASSTPDRAHYNEQYF TGCGCCAGCAGTACCCCAGACAGGGCGCATTACAATGAGCAGTACTTC
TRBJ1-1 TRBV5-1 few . CASSQDWTMNTEAFF TGCGCCAGCAGCCAGGACTGGACCATGAACACTGAAGCTTTCTTT
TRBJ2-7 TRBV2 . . CASSASGVRGEQYF TGTGCCAGCAGTGCCTCAGGGGTTCGTGGGGAGCAGTACTTC
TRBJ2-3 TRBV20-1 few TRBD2 CSATRLAGGTDTQYF TGCAGTGCTACTCGACTAGCGGGAGGCACAGATACGCAGTATTTT
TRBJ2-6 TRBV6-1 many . CASSPPSGANVLTF TGTGCCAGCAGTCCGCCCTCTGGGGCCAACGTCCTGACTTTC
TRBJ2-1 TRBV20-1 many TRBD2 CSASVLAGGEQFF TGCAGTGCTAGCGTCCTAGCGGGAGGTGAGCAGTTCTTC
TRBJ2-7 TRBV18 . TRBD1 CANSHSGTDREQYF TGTGCCAACTCACATTCCGGGACAGACAGGGAGCAGTACTTC
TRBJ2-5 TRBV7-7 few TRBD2 CASSLGLAKTQYF TGTGCCAGCAGCTTAGGACTAGCAAAGACCCAGTACTTC
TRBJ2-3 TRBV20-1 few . CSASLGPTDTQYF TGCAGTGCTAGTCTGGGTCCTACAGATACGCAGTATTTT
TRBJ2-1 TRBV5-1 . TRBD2 CASSSRTSGKNNEQFF TGCGCCAGCAGCTCCAGGACTAGCGGGAAAAACAATGAGCAGTTCTTC